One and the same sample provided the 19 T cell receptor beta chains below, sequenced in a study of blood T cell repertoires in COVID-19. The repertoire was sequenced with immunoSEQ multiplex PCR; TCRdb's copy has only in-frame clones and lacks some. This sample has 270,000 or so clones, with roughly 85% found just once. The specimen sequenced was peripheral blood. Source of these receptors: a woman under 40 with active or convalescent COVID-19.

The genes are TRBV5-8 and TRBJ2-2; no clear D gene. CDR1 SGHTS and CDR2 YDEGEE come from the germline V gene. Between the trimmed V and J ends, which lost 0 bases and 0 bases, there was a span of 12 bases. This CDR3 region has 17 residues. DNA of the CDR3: TGTGCCAGCAGCTTGGGGGCCTCTTATTCGAACACCGGGGAGCTGTTTTTT. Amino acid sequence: CASSLGASYSNTGELFF.

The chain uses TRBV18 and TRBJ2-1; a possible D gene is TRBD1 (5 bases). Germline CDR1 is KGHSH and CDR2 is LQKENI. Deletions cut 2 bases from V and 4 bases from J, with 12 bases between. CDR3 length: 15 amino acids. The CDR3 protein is CASSPMAGRYNEQFF. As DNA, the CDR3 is TGTGCCAGCTCACCAATGGCAGGGCGATACAATGAGCAGTTCTTC.

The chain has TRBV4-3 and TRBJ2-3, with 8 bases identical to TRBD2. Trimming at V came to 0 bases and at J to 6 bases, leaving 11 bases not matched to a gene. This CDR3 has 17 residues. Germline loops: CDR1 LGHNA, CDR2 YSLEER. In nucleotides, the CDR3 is TGCGCCAGCAGCCAAGACCCAAACGGGGGGGCATCCGATACGCAGTATTTT. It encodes CASSQDPNGGASDTQYF.

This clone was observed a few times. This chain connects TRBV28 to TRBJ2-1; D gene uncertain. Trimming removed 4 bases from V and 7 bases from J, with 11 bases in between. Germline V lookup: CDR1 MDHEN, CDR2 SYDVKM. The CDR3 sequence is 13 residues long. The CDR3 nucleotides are TGTGCCAGCAGTTCCCCCTCGAGGAATGAGCAGTTCTTC. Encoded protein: CASSSPSRNEQFF.

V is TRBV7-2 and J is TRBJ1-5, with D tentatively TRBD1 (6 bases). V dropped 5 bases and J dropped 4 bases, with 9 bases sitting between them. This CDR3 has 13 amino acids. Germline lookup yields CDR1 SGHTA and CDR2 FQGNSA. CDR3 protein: CASSEQGNQPQHF. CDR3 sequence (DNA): TGTGCCAGCAGCGAACAGGGTAATCAGCCCCAGCATTTT.

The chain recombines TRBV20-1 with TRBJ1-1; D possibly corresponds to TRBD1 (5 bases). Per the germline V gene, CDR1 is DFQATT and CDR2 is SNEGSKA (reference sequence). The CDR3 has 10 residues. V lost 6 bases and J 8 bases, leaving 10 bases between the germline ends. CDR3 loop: CSAGPKEAFF. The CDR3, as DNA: TGCAGTGCGGGGCCAAAAGAAGCTTTCTTT.

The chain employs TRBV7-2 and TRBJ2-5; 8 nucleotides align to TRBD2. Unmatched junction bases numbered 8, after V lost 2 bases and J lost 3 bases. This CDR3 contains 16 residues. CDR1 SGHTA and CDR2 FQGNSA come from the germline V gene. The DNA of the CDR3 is TGTGCCAGCAGCTTAAGGCGAGGACTAGCAAAAGAGACCCAGTACTTC. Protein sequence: CASSLRRGLAKETQYF.

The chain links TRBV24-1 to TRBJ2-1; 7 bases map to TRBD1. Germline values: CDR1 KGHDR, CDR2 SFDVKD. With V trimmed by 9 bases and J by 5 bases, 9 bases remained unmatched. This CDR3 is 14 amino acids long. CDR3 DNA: TGTGCCACCGGTACAGGGGCCAAACACAATGAGCAGTTCTTC. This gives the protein CATGTGAKHNEQFF.

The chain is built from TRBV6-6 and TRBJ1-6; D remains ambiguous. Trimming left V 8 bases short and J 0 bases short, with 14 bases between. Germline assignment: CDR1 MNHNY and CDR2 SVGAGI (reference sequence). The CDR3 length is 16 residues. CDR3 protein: CASQGSRSSYNSPLHF. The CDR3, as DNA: TGTGCCAGCCAAGGGAGCCGCAGCTCCTATAATTCACCCCTCCACTTT.

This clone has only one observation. CDR3 residues: CSVLTVQFTGELFF. DNA for the CDR3: TGCAGCGTTCTAACAGTTCAATTCACCGGGGAGCTGTTTTTT. This chain links TRBV29-1 with TRBJ2-2; D is uncertain. The V end was cut by 5 bases, the J end by 4 bases, with 14 bases between. Germline V gene data show CDR1 as SQVTM and CDR2 as ANQGSEA. The CDR3 runs 14 residues.

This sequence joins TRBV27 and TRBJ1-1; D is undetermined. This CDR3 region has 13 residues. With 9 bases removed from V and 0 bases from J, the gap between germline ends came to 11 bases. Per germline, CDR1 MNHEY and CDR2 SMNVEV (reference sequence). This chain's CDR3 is CASKTGLNTEAFF. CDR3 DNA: TGTGCCAGTAAGACGGGTTTGAACACTGAAGCTTTCTTT.

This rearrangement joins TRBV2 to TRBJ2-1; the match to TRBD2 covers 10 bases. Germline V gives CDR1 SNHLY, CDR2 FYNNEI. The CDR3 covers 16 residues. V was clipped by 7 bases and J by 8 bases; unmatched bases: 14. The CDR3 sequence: CASKGLAGASLHEQFF. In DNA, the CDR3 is TGTGCCAGCAAGGGGCTAGCGGGGGCCTCACTCCATGAGCAGTTCTTC.

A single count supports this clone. CDR3 loop: CASSLRGTGQGTDTQYF. CDR3 nucleotides: TGTGCCAGCAGCTTAAGGGGGACGGGACAGGGCACAGATACGCAGTATTTT. The chain carries TRBV7-6 and TRBJ2-3; 8 nucleotides align to TRBD1. Germline CDR1 reads SGHVS; CDR2 reads FNYEAQ. V lost 2 bases to trimming and J lost 1 base; unmatched junction nucleotides: 8. CDR3 length: 17 amino acids.

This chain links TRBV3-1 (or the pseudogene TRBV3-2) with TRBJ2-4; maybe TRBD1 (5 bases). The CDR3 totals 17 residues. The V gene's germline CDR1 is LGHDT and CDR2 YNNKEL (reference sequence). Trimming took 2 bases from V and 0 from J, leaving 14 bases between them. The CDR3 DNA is TGTGCCAGCAGCCAAACGCTGGGGCTTCCAGCCAAAAACATTCAGTACTTC. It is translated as CASSQTLGLPAKNIQYF.

The CDR3 region has the DNA TGTGCCAGCAGCTTAGAGGGAGCCACCCTCCGAAAACTGTTTTTT. Translating gives CASSLEGATLRKLFF. The chain is built from TRBV7-2 and TRBJ1-4; D remains ambiguous. The CDR3 is 15 residues long. CDR1 SGHTA and CDR2 FQGNSA come from the germline V gene. V was trimmed by 1 base and J by 10 bases, leaving 16 bases between them.

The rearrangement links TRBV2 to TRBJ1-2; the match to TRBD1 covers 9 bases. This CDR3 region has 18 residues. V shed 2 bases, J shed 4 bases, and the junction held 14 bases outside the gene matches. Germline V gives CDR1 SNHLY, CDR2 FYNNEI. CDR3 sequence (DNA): TGTGCCAGCAGTGAATACCCTAGTGGGGACAGGGACCTCTATGGCTACACCTTC. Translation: CASSEYPSGDRDLYGYTF.

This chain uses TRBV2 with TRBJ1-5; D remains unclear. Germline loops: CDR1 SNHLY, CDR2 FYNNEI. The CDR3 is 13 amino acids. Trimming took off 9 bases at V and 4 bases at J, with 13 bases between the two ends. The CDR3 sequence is CASCRDFNQPQHF. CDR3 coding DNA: TGTGCCAGTTGCCGGGATTTTAATCAGCCCCAGCATTTT.

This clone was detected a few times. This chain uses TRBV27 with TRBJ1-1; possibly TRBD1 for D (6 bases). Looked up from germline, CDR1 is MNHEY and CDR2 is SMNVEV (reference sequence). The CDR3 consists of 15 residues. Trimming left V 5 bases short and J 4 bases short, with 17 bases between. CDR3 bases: TGTGCCAGCAGTCCCTCACAGGGCTGTACCACTGAAGCTTTCTTT. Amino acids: CASSPSQGCTTEAFF.

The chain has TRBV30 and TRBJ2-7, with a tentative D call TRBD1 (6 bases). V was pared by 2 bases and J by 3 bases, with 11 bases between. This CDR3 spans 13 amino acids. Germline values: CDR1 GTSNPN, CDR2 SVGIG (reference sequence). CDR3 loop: CAWSLKGGYEQYF. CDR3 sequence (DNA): TGTGCCTGGAGTCTGAAAGGGGGCTACGAGCAGTACTTC.